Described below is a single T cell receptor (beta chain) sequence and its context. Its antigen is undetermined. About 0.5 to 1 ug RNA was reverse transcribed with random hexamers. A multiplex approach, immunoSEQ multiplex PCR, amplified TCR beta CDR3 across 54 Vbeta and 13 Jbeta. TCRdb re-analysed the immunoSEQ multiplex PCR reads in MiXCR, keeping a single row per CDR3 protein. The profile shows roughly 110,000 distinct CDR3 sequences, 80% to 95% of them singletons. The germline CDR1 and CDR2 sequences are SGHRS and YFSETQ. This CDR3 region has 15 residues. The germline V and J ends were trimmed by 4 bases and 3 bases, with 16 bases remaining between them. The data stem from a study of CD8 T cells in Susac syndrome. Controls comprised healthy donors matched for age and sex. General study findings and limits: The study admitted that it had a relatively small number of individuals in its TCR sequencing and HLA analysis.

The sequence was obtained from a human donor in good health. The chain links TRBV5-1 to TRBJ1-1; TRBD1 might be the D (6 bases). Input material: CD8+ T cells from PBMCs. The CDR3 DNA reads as TGCGCCAGCAGCGCGGGAGGGGGGCTGGACACTGAAGCTTTCTTT. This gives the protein CASSAGGGLDTEAFF.